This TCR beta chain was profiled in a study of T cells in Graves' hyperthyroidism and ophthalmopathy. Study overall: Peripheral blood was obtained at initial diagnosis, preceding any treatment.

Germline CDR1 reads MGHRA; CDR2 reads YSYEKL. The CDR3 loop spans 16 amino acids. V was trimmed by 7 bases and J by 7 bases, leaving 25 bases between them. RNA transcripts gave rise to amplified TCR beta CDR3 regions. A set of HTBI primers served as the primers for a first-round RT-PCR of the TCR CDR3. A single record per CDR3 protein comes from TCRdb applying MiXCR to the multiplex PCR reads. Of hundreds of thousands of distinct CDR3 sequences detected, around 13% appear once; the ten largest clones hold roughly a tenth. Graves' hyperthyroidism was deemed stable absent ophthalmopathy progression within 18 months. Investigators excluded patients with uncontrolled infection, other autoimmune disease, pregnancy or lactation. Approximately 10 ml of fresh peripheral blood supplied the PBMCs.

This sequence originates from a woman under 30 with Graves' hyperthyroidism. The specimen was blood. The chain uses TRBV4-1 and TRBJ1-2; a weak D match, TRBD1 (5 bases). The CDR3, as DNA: TGCGCCAGCACCCAGATTTATGCCAGGGTCTGGGCTGGCTACACCTTC. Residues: CASTQIYARVWAGYTF.